These T cell receptor beta chains were read from a single sample in a study of molecular identifiers for immune sequencing clone quantification. TCRdb itself ran the PCR reads through MiXCR, one entry per CDR3 protein. Seen here are about half a million distinct CDR3 sequences, about 26% observed once, and the top ten hold around 0.8%. The sequencing sample was made of naive CD8+ T cells from blood, with Jurkat cell RNA spiked in. These receptors originate from a human donor in good health. Some libraries in this study had Jurkat cell RNA spiked in. CDR3s include the opening cysteine and the closing phenylalanine or tryptophan. Fields, in order: CDR3 DNA, CDR3 protein, V gene, J gene, D gene, clone size. A D gene is named only where the DNA matches it firmly. Some rows mark clone size as missing; the rest say once, few, many or name a class of expanded clone.

TGTGCCAGCAGTGGCCTTAGACAGAACTATGGCTACACCTTC	CASSGLRQNYGYTF	TRBV25-1	TRBJ1-2	-	-
TGCGCCAGCAGCCAAGACAGGGAGGAGCCTTATGGCTACACCTTC	CASSQDREEPYGYTF	TRBV4-1	TRBJ1-2	-	-
TGCAGCGTTGTTAGGGACACCGGGGAGCTGTTTTTT	CSVVRDTGELFF	TRBV29-1	TRBJ2-2	-	many
TGTGCCAGTAGGATGGGTGACACTGAAGCTTTCTTT	CASRMGDTEAFF	TRBV19	TRBJ1-1	-	-
TGTGCCAGCACCCAAAGCGGTGGGCAGTACTTC	CASTQSGGQYF	TRBV6-2/TRBV6-3	TRBJ2-7	-	few
TGTGCCAGCAGTCCAACCCTCAGGGGGCTGGGTACCGGGGAGCTGTTTTTT	CASSPTLRGLGTGELFF	TRBV12-3/TRBV12-4	TRBJ2-2	TRBD1	-
TGTGCCAGTAGTGGCGGACAGGTCAATAGCGGGAGAAAGGCAGATACGCAGTATTTT	CASSGGQVNSGRKADTQYF	TRBV19	TRBJ2-3	TRBD2	few
TGTGCCAGCAGCACAGAAGGCGAGCAGTTCTTC	CASSTEGEQFF	TRBV28	TRBJ2-1	-	few
TGTGCCAGCAGTTTGTTAGAGTACACTGAAGCTTTCTTT	CASSLLEYTEAFF	TRBV27	TRBJ1-1	-	-
TGTGCCAGCAGTCATGGACAGCACACTGAAGCTTTCTTT	CASSHGQHTEAFF	TRBV27	TRBJ1-1	-	-
TGTGCCAGTAGTATAGTGGCAGCTAGCACAGATACGCAGTATTTT	CASSIVAASTDTQYF	TRBV19	TRBJ2-3	-	few
TGTGCCAGCAGACAAACACAACAGGGCCGTGACTATGGCTACACCTTC	CASRQTQQGRDYGYTF	TRBV13	TRBJ1-2	-	few
TGTGCCACCAGCGGGATCGGTGCAGAGCCCCGAGAGACCCAGTACTTC	CATSGIGAEPRETQYF	TRBV24-1	TRBJ2-5	-	-
TGTGCCAGCAGCGTAGAGGCGGGAGGGCCGTTTGATACGCAGTATTTT	CASSVEAGGPFDTQYF	TRBV9	TRBJ2-3	TRBD2	-
TGTGCCAGCGGCCAAGGGTATGCGGGGTATAGCAATCAGCCCCAGCATTTT	CASGQGYAGYSNQPQHF	TRBV3-1	TRBJ1-5	-	-
TGTGCCAGCAGCAAGAGACAGGTCAATAACGAGACCCAGTACTTC	CASSKRQVNNETQYF	TRBV21-1	TRBJ2-5	-	few
TGTGCCAGTAGCCATGGGGACAGGGCCTACAATCAGCCCCAGCATTTT	CASSHGDRAYNQPQHF	TRBV19	TRBJ1-5	TRBD1	-
TGTGCCAGCAGTTATCTTGGGATATTTAGCAATCAGCCCCAGCATTTT	CASSYLGIFSNQPQHF	TRBV6-2/TRBV6-3	TRBJ1-5	-	-
TGTGCCAGCAGTTTGATCAGGGGGCCCGGGGGTGCGACAGATACGCAGTATTTT	CASSLIRGPGGATDTQYF	TRBV27	TRBJ2-3	TRBD1	-
TGCGCCAGCAGCCCTCAACCCGCCGGGACAGCGAGCTCCTACGAGCAGTACTTC	CASSPQPAGTASSYEQYF	TRBV4-1	TRBJ2-7	TRBD1	-
TGTGCCAGCAGCTTCGGACCTAATGAAGCTTTCTTT	CASSFGPNEAFF	TRBV7-2	TRBJ1-1	-	-
TGTGCCAGCAGCCAGGACGGATACACAGATACGCAGTATTTT	CASSQDGYTDTQYF	TRBV28	TRBJ2-3	-	few
TGCAGTGCTAGAGCTCACACAGGACTTGCAACTAATGAAAAACTGTTTTTT	CSARAHTGLATNEKLFF	TRBV20-1	TRBJ1-4	-	-
TGTGCCAGCAGTTTATTTGGGCTGCCTGAAGCTTTCTTT	CASSLFGLPEAFF	TRBV12-3/TRBV12-4	TRBJ1-1	-	few
TGTGCCAGCAGCTCCGGGCCCTGGGGCCCTGAAGCTTTCTTT	CASSSGPWGPEAFF	TRBV7-9	TRBJ1-1	-	few
TGTGCCTGGAGGTTTAGCGGATCCCAAGAGACCCAGTACTTC	CAWRFSGSQETQYF	TRBV30	TRBJ2-5	-	few
TGTGCCAGCAGCCCACCAACAGGCCCGCGCTTAGAGACCCAGTACTTC	CASSPPTGPRLETQYF	TRBV7-9	TRBJ2-5	-	many
TGCACCAGCAGCCTCTTGACCCCTGGTTACAATGAGCAGTTCTTC	CTSSLLTPGYNEQFF	TRBV5-1	TRBJ2-1	-	-
TGTGCCAGCAGCTTGGCCTTTCAGGAGAACACCGGGGAGCTGTTTTTT	CASSLAFQENTGELFF	TRBV5-4	TRBJ2-2	-	medium-sized
TGTGTCAGCAGTAAGCAGGGGACAGTTATGGCTATAGGCAATCAGCCCCAGCATTTT	CVSSKQGTVMAIGNQPQHF	TRBV2	TRBJ1-5	TRBD1	few
TGTGCCAGCAGCCAAGAAGGGGGCCCCAACACTGAAGCTTTCTTT	CASSQEGGPNTEAFF	TRBV3-2	TRBJ1-1	-	few
TGCGCCAGCAGCCAACTAAGCAGGGGGTTAAATGAAAAACTGTTTTTT	CASSQLSRGLNEKLFF	TRBV4-1	TRBJ1-4	TRBD1	-
TGTGCCAGCAGAACGGGACAGGGGGCGCGGATTGGCAATCAGCCCCAGCATTTT	CASRTGQGARIGNQPQHF	TRBV28	TRBJ1-5	TRBD1	few
TGTGCCAGCAGCGCCCGGACAGGAGAAATGAACACTGAAGCTTTCTTT	CASSARTGEMNTEAFF	TRBV5-4	TRBJ1-1	TRBD1	few
TGTGCCAGCAGTGCCGGCCCGAGCAATCAGCCCCAGCATTTT	CASSAGPSNQPQHF	TRBV2	TRBJ1-5	-	few
TGCAGTGCTAGAGATCTGACGGCCAACCCTAATACGCAGCATTTT	CSARDLTANPNTQHF	TRBV20-1	TRBJ1-5	-	-
TGTGCCACCACTAACAGGGGGTGGACTGAAGCTTTCTTT	CATTNRGWTEAFF	TRBV19	TRBJ1-1	TRBD1	once
TGCGCCAGCAGCTTCCGGAGCGGGCCCAACAATGAGCAGTTCTTC	CASSFRSGPNNEQFF	TRBV4-1	TRBJ2-1	-	few
TGTGCCAGCAGTTACTCAGGGGCGGGAGAAAAACTGTTTTTT	CASSYSGAGEKLFF	TRBV6-5	TRBJ1-4	-	many
TGTGCCAGTAGTATTGGTACGACGGGGGCCAACGTCCTGACTTTC	CASSIGTTGANVLTF	TRBV19	TRBJ2-6	-	-
TGTGCCAGCACCGGTGCCAGCGGGGGTTGGTATACGCAGTATTTT	CASTGASGGWYTQYF	TRBV6-1	TRBJ2-3	TRBD2	-
TGTGCCAGCAGCGGGGGGTCTGGGAATCAGCCCCAGCATTTT	CASSGGSGNQPQHF	TRBV7-9	TRBJ1-5	-	few
TGTGCCAGCAGTTTGGACGGGCGGCTCGAGCAGTACTTC	CASSLDGRLEQYF	TRBV12-3/TRBV12-4	TRBJ2-7	-	few
TGTGCCAGCAGCAAGAGGGCAGGCGGCGGTACGCAGTATTTT	CASSKRAGGGTQYF	TRBV21-1	TRBJ2-3	-	-
TGTGCCAGCAGCTCAACAGGGGTGGCTGAAGCTTTCTTT	CASSSTGVAEAFF	TRBV7-9	TRBJ1-1	TRBD1	many
TGTGCCAGCAGTTACTCTGCTGGGGGCGGCGAGCAGTACTTC	CASSYSAGGGEQYF	TRBV6-5	TRBJ2-7	-	few